The source of this T cell receptor beta chain is a study of T cells in Graves' hyperthyroidism and ophthalmopathy. The CDR3 regions of TCR beta were amplified from RNA transcripts. First-round RT-PCR with HTBI primers amplified the TCR CDR3 region. TCRdb ran MiXCR on the multiplex PCR reads and lists one entry per CDR3 protein. The sample shows a few hundred thousand distinct CDR3 sequences, approximately 14% of them seen only once. The trim removed 4 bases at V and 6 bases at J, leaving 17 bases unmatched. The CDR3 has 17 amino acids. CDR1 and CDR2 (germline): SGHRS, YFSETQ. The receptor's source is a woman aged 30 to 39 with Graves' hyperthyroidism. The chain links TRBV5-1 to TRBJ1-2; 8 bases align to TRBD1. Sequencing input: blood. The CDR3 loop reads CASSKPPPGTGDNGYTF. DNA for the CDR3: TGCGCCAGCAGCAAACCCCCCCCAGGGACAGGAGACAATGGCTACACCTTC.